This T cell receptor beta chain comes out of a study of response to subunit inactivated influenza vaccine. Study conclusions and caveats: Each seasonal influenza vaccination, the authors suggested, recruits few new T cells.

In the case of this clonotype: What it binds is not known.

TCRdb used MiXCR to reprocess the RT-PCR reads, holding one entry per CDR3 protein. The profile covers hundreds of thousands of distinct CDR3 sequences, with 18% appearing a single time and roughly 11% taken by the ten largest. This TCR came from a man aged 45 to 65 who received an inactivated influenza vaccine. Sequenced material: PBMCs from blood, taken approximately 5 days after vaccination.

CDR3 nucleotide sequence: TGCAGCGTTTGGACTAGCGGGAACTACGAGCAGTACTTC. Its protein product is CSVWTSGNYEQYF. The chain is built from TRBV29-1 and TRBJ2-7; TRBD2 agrees at 12 bases. Germline V CDR1 and CDR2: SQVTM, ANQGSEA. Trimming cost V 5 bases and J 3 bases; bases outside gene matches: 2. The length of the CDR3 is 13 residues.